The T cell receptor (beta chain) under discussion was sequenced for a study of cytomegalovirus exposure and HLA in healthy donors. The PCR contained 60 Vbeta and 13 Jbeta primers. Sequencing used immunoSEQ multiplex PCR; TCRdb keeps in-frame clones, though not all of them. The data hold about 180,000 clones, with over 75% observed a single time. The germline V gene encodes CDR1 SEHNR and CDR2 FQNEAQ (reference sequence). The V segment lost 5 bases and the J segment 2 bases; nucleotides outside the gene matches: 4. The CDR3 covers 15 residues. The V call is TRBV7-9, the J call TRBJ1-3; 9 nucleotides align to TRBD1. Sequenced sample: PBMCs. This clonotype originated in a middle-aged man in good health and CMV-seropositive. CDR3 residues: CASSPQGAAGNTIYF. The CDR3 DNA reads TGTGCCAGCAGCCCACAGGGGGCGGCTGGAAACACCATATATTTT.